These 30 T cell receptor beta chains originate from one sample sequenced in a study of cytomegalovirus exposure and HLA in healthy donors. Both 60 Vbeta primers and 13 Jbeta primers went into the PCR. Repertoires were generated with immunoSEQ multiplex PCR, while TCRdb's copy carries only in-frame clones and drops some. Of approximately 200,000 clones in the sample, roughly 75% were seen once. Sequencing input: PBMCs. These receptors originate from a young man in good health and CMV-seropositive.

V and J are TRBV7-2 and TRBJ2-2; D is possibly TRBD2 (6 bases). CDR1 is SGHTA, CDR2 FQGNSA, per germline. Trimming took off 2 bases at V and 7 bases at J, with 11 bases between the two ends. The CDR3 totals 14 residues. The CDR3 loop is CASSLSFGGGELFF. The CDR3 nucleotides read TGTGCCAGCAGCTTAAGTTTCGGGGGCGGGGAGCTGTTTTTT.

This clone was detected only once. The genes are TRBV10-3 and TRBJ1-1; D gene ambiguous. Germline assignment: CDR1 ENHRY and CDR2 SYGVKD. Trimming took 10 bases from V and 4 from J, leaving 10 bases between them. There are 11 residues in the CDR3. This chain's CDR3 is CATRRGTEAFF. CDR3 coding DNA: TGTGCCACCCGCCGGGGCACTGAAGCTTTCTTT.

The chain couples TRBV19 to TRBJ2-2, with D maybe TRBD2 (7 bases). The germline V gene encodes CDR1 LNHDA and CDR2 SQIVND (reference sequence). This CDR3 is built from 14 residues. Deletions cut 4 bases from V and 3 bases from J, with 9 bases between. The CDR3 nucleotides are TGTGCCAGTAGTAGCGGGGGCGACACCGGGGAGCTGTTTTTT. This gives the protein CASSSGGDTGELFF.

This chain joins TRBV4-3 and TRBJ2-1; 15 positions match TRBD2. Germline CDR1 reads LGHNA; CDR2 reads YSLEER. J was trimmed by 4 bases and V by 6 bases; bases with no gene match: 10. The CDR3 contains 18 residues. CDR3 protein: CASSFGLAGGPGYNEQFF. CDR3 coding DNA: TGCGCCAGCAGTTTCGGACTAGCGGGAGGGCCGGGGTACAATGAGCAGTTCTTC.

The rearrangement joins TRBV7-9 to TRBJ1-6; TRBD1 is a possible D gene (5 bases). Germline lookup yields CDR1 SEHNR and CDR2 FQNEAQ (reference sequence). V was pared by 4 bases and J by 8 bases, with 15 bases between. CDR3 size: 15 residues. The CDR3: CASSYSGWGDSPLHF. The CDR3 DNA reads as TGTGCCAGCAGCTATAGCGGGTGGGGCGATTCACCCCTCCACTTT.

J is TRBJ2-3 and V is TRBV6-4, with 10 positions matching TRBD2. J was trimmed by 0 bases and V by 6 bases; bases with no gene match: 6. Germline lookup yields CDR1 MRHNA and CDR2 SNTAGT. The CDR3 runs 16 residues. CDR3 in DNA: TGTGCCAGCAGCCCCCGGACTAGCGGAAGCACAGATACGCAGTATTTT. It codes for CASSPRTSGSTDTQYF.

The table lists this clone with a few counts. This CDR3 is CSVELTDRVYYGYTF. CDR3 DNA sequence: TGCAGCGTTGAATTGACGGACAGGGTTTACTATGGCTACACCTTC. V and J are TRBV29-1 and TRBJ1-2, with TRBD1 identical over 8 bases. V gave up 2 bases and J gave up 3 bases; unmatched junction bases: 8. The germline gives CDR1 SQVTM, CDR2 ANQGSEA. The CDR3 has 15 amino acids.

The rearrangement joins TRBV19 to TRBJ2-1; the match to TRBD2 covers 13 bases. The V gene's germline CDR1 is LNHDA and CDR2 SQIVND (reference sequence). The trim removed 6 bases at V and 5 bases at J, leaving 16 bases unmatched. The CDR3 spans 19 residues. DNA for the CDR3: TGTGCCAGTAGGACGGGACGACTAGCGGGAGGAATTGGGGACAATGAGCAGTTCTTC. Translation: CASRTGRLAGGIGDNEQFF. Based on the CDR3 plus reference TRBV19 and TRBJ2-1, the full variable domain is DGGITQSPKYLFRKEGQNVTLSCEQNLNHDAMYWYRQDPGQGLRLIYYSQIVNDFQKGDIAEGYSVSREKKESFPLTVTSAQKNPTAFYLCASRTGRLAGGIGDNEQFFGPGTRLTVL.

The rearrangement joins TRBV19 to TRBJ1-5; no firm D call. Germline V lookup: CDR1 LNHDA, CDR2 SQIVND (reference sequence). The CDR3 consists of 15 residues. V gave up 7 bases and J gave up 2 bases, with 15 bases separating them. CDR3 in DNA: TGTGCCAGTACAACGAGGCATCGGGGCAATCAGCCCCAGCATTTT. It codes for CASTTRHRGNQPQHF.

The V gene is TRBV6-1, the J gene TRBJ1-3; D unresolved. The CDR3 covers 15 residues. Germline V lookup: CDR1 MNHNS, CDR2 SASEGT. Trimming cost V 4 bases and J 0 bases, with 10 bases left between them. The CDR3 protein is CASSVGRYSGNTIYF. The DNA for the CDR3 is TGTGCCAGCAGTGTTGGGCGTTACTCTGGAAACACCATATATTTT.

This clone was found a few times. V is TRBV18 and J is TRBJ1-5; the D gene is possibly TRBD1 (5 bases). V lost 3 bases and J 0 bases, leaving 9 bases between the germline ends. This CDR3 contains 15 residues. Germline values: CDR1 KGHSH, CDR2 LQKENI. The CDR3 DNA reads as TGTGCCAGCTCACCGGGGCAGACTAGCAATCAGCCCCAGCATTTT. It translates to CASSPGQTSNQPQHF. The full variable domain, its missing parts supplied by reference TRBV18 and TRBJ1-5, is NAGVMQNPRHLVRRRGQEARLRCSPMKGHSHVYWYRQLPEEGLKFMVYLQKENIIDESGMPKERFSAEFPKEGPSILRIQQVVRGDSAAYFCASSPGQTSNQPQHFGDGTRLSIL.

This chain links TRBV4-3 with TRBJ2-7, with 11 bases fitting TRBD1. The CDR3 runs to 16 residues. V lost 1 base to trimming and J lost 3 bases; unmatched junction nucleotides: 5. The germline V gene encodes CDR1 LGHNA and CDR2 YSLEER. The DNA for the CDR3 is TGCGCCAGCAGCCAAGGCACCGGGACAGGGGGCTACGAGCAGTACTTC. Protein: CASSQGTGTGGYEQYF.

This sequence joins TRBV6-5 and TRBJ1-1; D perhaps matches TRBD1 (5 bases). The V and J ends lost 0 bases and 5 bases respectively, with 13 bases between them. Germline CDR1 reads MNHEY; CDR2 reads SVGAGI. The CDR3 extends over 15 amino acids. In nucleotides, the CDR3 is TGTGCCAGCAGTTACTCGAGCCAGGGTGGGACTGAAGCTTTCTTT. Protein: CASSYSSQGGTEAFF.

The rearrangement links TRBV5-4 to TRBJ2-7; 7 bases map to TRBD2. V lost 6 bases, J lost 3 bases, and 15 bases stayed unmatched. The germline V gene has CDR1 SGHNT and CDR2 YYREEE (reference sequence). The CDR3 sequence is 16 residues long. Here the CDR3 reads CASTAGTAGVGYEQYF. CDR3 nucleotides: TGTGCCAGCACGGCCGGCACTGCGGGAGTAGGCTACGAGCAGTACTTC.

V and J are TRBV6-6 and TRBJ2-1; 11 bases line up with TRBD2. Germline-derived CDR1 and CDR2 are MNHNY and SVGAGI (reference sequence). The CDR3 extends over 14 amino acids. V dropped 6 bases and J dropped 6; count of bases not matched to a gene: 4. The CDR3 here is CASRGTSGRNEQFF. Written as DNA, the CDR3 is TGTGCCAGCAGGGGGACTAGCGGTCGCAATGAGCAGTTCTTC.

The chain uses TRBV9 and TRBJ2-7, with a possible D match to TRBD1 (5 bases). This CDR3 contains 14 residues. Germline CDR1 reads SGDLS; CDR2 reads YYNGEE. V lost 3 bases and J 7 bases, leaving 17 bases between the germline ends. In nucleotides, the CDR3 is TGTGCCAGCAGCGCGCAGGGCGTATGGAATGAGCAGTACTTC. It yields the protein CASSAQGVWNEQYF.

This chain connects TRBV19 to TRBJ2-7; 11 bases align to TRBD2. CDR3 length: 16 amino acids. The V segment lost 4 bases and the J segment 4 bases; nucleotides outside the gene matches: 9. Germline CDR1 and CDR2: LNHDA and SQIVND (reference sequence). CDR3: CASSRGTSGNSYEQYF. The CDR3 DNA reads TGTGCCAGTAGTAGGGGGACTAGCGGCAATTCTTACGAGCAGTACTTC.

J is TRBJ1-1 and V is TRBV28, with D unresolved. The CDR3 length is 12 residues. Trimming removed 1 base at V and 7 bases at J, with 7 bases between. Germline CDR1 MDHEN, CDR2 SYDVKM. The CDR3 DNA follows: TGTGCCAGCAGTTTATCTCTCAGTGAAGCTTTCTTT. Encoded protein: CASSLSLSEAFF.

This clone was detected only a few times. The chain combines TRBV20-1 with TRBJ2-7; possibly TRBD1 for D (5 bases). This CDR3 is 11 amino acids long. V lost 5 bases and J lost 9, with 14 bases in between. Germline V gene sequence: CDR1 DFQATT, CDR2 SNEGSKA (reference sequence). The CDR3 here is CSASKDRSQYF. In DNA, the CDR3 is TGCAGTGCTTCTAAAGACAGATCGCAGTACTTC.

CDR3 in amino acids: CSAEGGAGATQYF. CDR3 nucleotides: TGCAGCGCTGAGGGGGGGGCGGGGGCGACCCAGTACTTC. J is TRBJ2-5 and V is TRBV29-1, with D maybe TRBD2 (7 bases). CDR3 length: 13 residues. Trimming cost V 7 bases and J 7 bases, with 19 bases left between them. Germline assignment: CDR1 SQVTM and CDR2 ANQGSEA.

The chain links TRBV19 to TRBJ1-5; D is unclear. The CDR3 covers 14 residues. The V end lost 7 bases, the J end lost 4 bases, and 14 bases lay between the germline ends. The germline CDR1 and CDR2 sequences are LNHDA and SQIVND (reference sequence). The CDR3 here is CASTLQWENQPQHF. CDR3 bases: TGTGCCAGTACCCTCCAGTGGGAGAATCAGCCCCAGCATTTT.

V gene TRBV6-5 combines with J gene TRBJ1-6; no clear D gene. Trimming took off 5 bases at V and 10 bases at J, with 15 bases between the two ends. Germline CDR1 is MNHEY and CDR2 is SVGAGI. The CDR3 has 14 residues. CDR3 sequence (DNA): TGTGCCAGCAGTCCGGCGCGGGGAAGCTCACCCCTCCACTTT. Amino acid sequence: CASSPARGSSPLHF.

CDR3 in amino acids: CASGAGGLSDTQYF. The CDR3 DNA is TGTGCCAGCGGGGCAGGGGGTCTTTCAGATACGCAGTATTTT. The rearrangement uses TRBV6-4 and TRBJ2-3; 7 bases match TRBD1. Unmatched junction bases numbered 9, after V lost 8 bases and J lost 4 bases. This CDR3 is 14 amino acids long. The germline V gene has CDR1 MRHNA and CDR2 SNTAGT.

The rearrangement uses TRBV7-3 and TRBJ1-2; no firm D call. Germline CDR1 and CDR2: SGHTA and FQGTGA. This CDR3 spans 15 amino acids. Trimming left V 2 bases short and J 8 bases short, with 18 bases between. Here the CDR3 DNA reads TGTGCCAGCAGCTTAGAGACCGTTAGCACGGCGGGCTACACCTTC. Translating gives CASSLETVSTAGYTF. Filled out from reference TRBV7-3 and TRBJ1-2, the complete variable domain reads GAGVSQTPSNKVTEKGKYVELRCDPISGHTALYWYRQSLGQGPEFLIYFQGTGAADDSGLPNDRFFAVRPEGSVSTLKIQRTERGDSAVYLCASSLETVSTAGYTFGSGTRLTVV.

The rearrangement joins TRBV20-1 to TRBJ1-2; D gene uncertain. Germline values: CDR1 DFQATT, CDR2 SNEGSKA (reference sequence). The V gene lost 5 bases and the J gene lost 5 bases, with 9 bases spanning the gap. The CDR3 has 11 residues. In DNA, the CDR3 is TGCAGTGCTCGTAGAGAGTATGGCTACACCTTC. This gives the protein CSARREYGYTF.

The genes are TRBV7-9 and TRBJ2-7; TRBD1 agrees at 7 bases. The V segment lost 5 bases and the J segment 5 bases; nucleotides outside the gene matches: 6. Germline assignment: CDR1 SEHNR and CDR2 FQNEAQ (reference sequence). The length of the CDR3 is 13 residues. As DNA, the CDR3 is TGTGCCAGCAGCCCGGACAGGTGGAACGAGCAGTACTTC. It translates to CASSPDRWNEQYF.

The chain carries TRBV6-1 and TRBJ2-7; the D gene is possibly TRBD1 (6 bases). This CDR3 has 11 residues. Germline V gene sequence: CDR1 MNHNS, CDR2 SASEGT. The CDR3 protein is CKSGRGHEQYF. The CDR3 nucleotides read TGTAAAAGCGGCAGGGGCCACGAGCAGTACTTC.

The table lists this clone with a few counts. This chain joins TRBV6-1 and TRBJ1-2, with unresolved D. Germline CDR1 and CDR2: MNHNS and SASEGT. The germline V and J ends were trimmed by 5 bases and 8 bases, with 21 bases remaining between them. The CDR3 is 15 residues long. CDR3 nucleotide sequence: TGTGCCAGCAGTCCTAGTCTCCTCGAGGGTCGAGGCTACACCTTC. It specifies CASSPSLLEGRGYTF.

This rearrangement joins TRBV7-2 to TRBJ2-7; 7 bases are shared with TRBD2. Germline V lookup: CDR1 SGHTA, CDR2 FQGNSA. The CDR3 runs to 14 residues. After removal of 3 bases from V and 7 bases from J, the junction contained 9 bases not matched to a gene. DNA of the CDR3: TGTGCCAGCAGCTTCTGGCGGGAGAGGTGGGAGCAGTACTTC. Its translation is CASSFWRERWEQYF.

The V call is TRBV7-2, the J call TRBJ2-3, with 8 bases lining up with TRBD2. The CDR3 is 15 amino acids. Trimming removed 6 bases from V and 6 bases from J; junction bases left unmatched: 11. CDR1 and CDR2 from the germline V gene are SGHTA and FQGNSA. In DNA, the CDR3 is TGTGCCAGCAGGAAACCGGGACTAGTAGCTGATACGCAGTATTTT. Amino acid sequence: CASRKPGLVADTQYF.